The T cell receptor beta chain described here comes from a study of T cell repertoires in cytomegalovirus infection. Using its own MiXCR run on the reads, TCRdb lists one record per CDR3 protein. Of fewer than 950,000 distinct CDR3 sequences in the sample, 32% were seen once. V was clipped by 3 bases and J by 9 bases, with 6 bases between them. This CDR3 is built from 11 residues. Germline lookup yields CDR1 SEHNR and CDR2 FQNEAQ (reference sequence). Study-wide findings and caveats: HLA-C-restricted CMV clonotypes gave the most frequent clonotype in two of eight donors.

This clonotype was counted many times. The antigen remains undetermined. The TCR was taken from a human donor in good health (CMV status not recorded). Some clones in this sample may be carry-over from other donors' samples. The chain uses TRBV7-9 and TRBJ1-5; D uncertain. This specimen was cultured CD8+ T cells from PBMCs, taken from culture after CMV antigen stimulation. CDR3 nucleotide sequence: TGTGCCAGCAGCTTGGGCGGGCCCCAGCATTTT. Translated, it gives CASSLGGPQHF.